These T cell receptor beta chains were read from a single sample in a study of OX40 agonist ivuxolimab in advanced cancers. Method: immunoSEQ multiplex PCR; TCRdb's copy keeps in-frame clones and lacks some. Seen here are 90,000 or so clones, roughly nine tenths observed once, and the top ten hold 8.4%. The source material was CD4+ or CD8+ T cells sorted from blood, sampled in a trial of the OX40 agonist ivuxolimab. These receptors all stem from an adult with an advanced solid tumor such as melanoma, head and neck, liver or kidney cancer. CDR3s include the opening cysteine and the closing phenylalanine or tryptophan. The order of the fields is V gene, D gene, J gene, clone size, CDR3 DNA, CDR3 protein. D genes are given only for firm matches. Expanded clones are given a class, and other clones once, few, many or no size at all.

>TRBV9|NA|TRBJ2-2|NA
TGTGCCAGCAGCGTATGGGCTGACACCGGGGAGCTGTTTTTT
CASSVWADTGELFF
>TRBV6-5|NA|TRBJ2-1|NA
TGTGCCAGCAGTTACGGGGGACCCCAGTTCTTC
CASSYGGPQFF
>TRBV30|NA|TRBJ1-3|NA
TGTGCCTGGAGTGTAGGGGTTTTGGGGGGAAACACCATATATTTT
CAWSVGVLGGNTIYF
>TRBV25-1|TRBD1|TRBJ1-1|NA
TGTGCCAGCAGGGTAGGGACAGGCACTGAAGCTTTCTTT
CASRVGTGTEAFF
>TRBV2|NA|TRBJ1-3|NA
TGTGCCAGCAGTGAAACCCGGAACACCATATATTTT
CASSETRNTIYF
>TRBV2|TRBD2|TRBJ2-1|NA
TGTGCCAGCGATCGGAGCGGGGGGGTCGGTGAGCAGTTCTTC
CASDRSGGVGEQFF
>TRBV11-1|TRBD2|TRBJ2-3|NA
TGTGCCAGCAGCCCCCTAGCGGGGGGCGCAGATACGCAGTATTTT
CASSPLAGGADTQYF
>TRBV27|TRBD2|TRBJ2-3|NA
TGTGCCAGCAGTTTATCCCCCCCCGGGACTAACATTTACACAGATACGCAGTATTTT
CASSLSPPGTNIYTDTQYF
>TRBV10-3|TRBD1|TRBJ2-1|NA
TGTGCCATCAGTGTAGGGACAGTAAGGGAAGATGAGCAGTTCTTC
CAISVGTVREDEQFF
>TRBV30|NA|TRBJ1-1|NA
TGTGCCTGGAGTGTACCCGGGGGGCTTAAGACCACTGAAGCTTTCTTT
CAWSVPGGLKTTEAFF
>TRBV27|NA|TRBJ1-5|once
TGTGCCAGCAGTTACCCGGCTCAGCCCCAGCATTTT
CASSYPAQPQHF
>TRBV14|NA|TRBJ2-1|NA
TGTGCCAGCGGGCTAGCGAGGACCAATGAGCAGTTCTTC
CASGLARTNEQFF
>TRBV30|NA|TRBJ1-5|NA
TGTGCCTGGAGTGTAGTGGAAAGCAATCAGCCCCAGCATTTT
CAWSVVESNQPQHF
>TRBV10-3|NA|TRBJ2-1|NA
TGTGCCATCGGGTTGGGGAATGAGCAGTTCTTC
CAIGLGNEQFF
>TRBV6-4|TRBD2|TRBJ2-3|once
TGTGCCAGCAGCGTAGCGGGGGGGACAGATACGCAGTATTTT
CASSVAGGTDTQYF
>TRBV6-5|NA|TRBJ1-6|NA
TGTGCCAGCAGTCCCCTAGGGGGGGAGTACTCACCCCTCCACTTT
CASSPLGGEYSPLHF
>TRBV4-3|NA|TRBJ1-4|NA
TGCGCCAGCAGCCAACTGCAATGGGGTTCGCGGAGTACTAATGAAAAACTGTTTTTT
CASSQLQWGSRSTNEKLFF
>TRBV5-4|TRBD1|TRBJ2-3|once
TGTGCCAGCAGCAATACGTACAGGACAGGGTCTGGCACAGATACGCAGTATTTT
CASSNTYRTGSGTDTQYF
>TRBV11-2|NA|TRBJ2-3|NA
TGTGCCAGCAGCTTATTAGCGGTAAGCCGCACAGATACGCAGTATTTT
CASSLLAVSRTDTQYF
>TRBV19|TRBD1|TRBJ1-5|NA
TGTGCCAGTAGTATCCTAGGTGGACAGGGAGCTCAGCCCCAGCATTTT
CASSILGGQGAQPQHF
>TRBV19|NA|TRBJ2-1|NA
TGTGCCAGTAGTATTATCCAGGGGGGGTATGAGCAGTTCTTC
CASSIIQGGYEQFF
>TRBV25-1|TRBD2|TRBJ2-3|once
TGTGCCAGCAGTGACTGGATCAGCGGGAGGGCCGATACGCAGTATTTT
CASSDWISGRADTQYF
>TRBV15|NA|TRBJ2-2|once
TGTGCCACCAGCAGAGATAGTATGTTGGGGACCGGGGAGCTGTTTTTT
CATSRDSMLGTGELFF
>TRBV10-3|NA|TRBJ1-2|few
TGTGCCATCCCCGGGCTATACTATGGCTACACCTTC
CAIPGLYYGYTF
>TRBV13|TRBD2|TRBJ2-1|NA
TGTGCCAGCAGCTTCACTAGCGGAGCCTACAATGAGCAGTTCTTC
CASSFTSGAYNEQFF
>TRBV6-5|NA|TRBJ1-2|NA
TGTGCCAGCAGTTACTCTCGGCGGGGAAGTGAAGGCTACACCTTC
CASSYSRRGSEGYTF
>TRBV9|TRBD2|TRBJ2-1|NA
TGTGCCAGCAGCCCCGCAGCGGGAGGGGCGGCGCAGTTCTTC
CASSPAAGGAAQFF
>TRBV7-6|TRBD1|TRBJ1-5|NA
TGTGCCAGCAGCCTCCGACAGGGTCGGCCCCAGCATTTT
CASSLRQGRPQHF
>TRBV12-1|NA|TRBJ1-5|NA
TGTGCCAGCAGCTTTAGGGGTAGGGGAAGGAATCAGCCCCAGCATTTT
CASSFRGRGRNQPQHF
>TRBV29-1|TRBD1|TRBJ1-2|medium-sized
TGCAGCGTTGAAGTTCGGACAGGGGGATCTGAAGGCTACACCTTC
CSVEVRTGGSEGYTF
>TRBV30|TRBD2|TRBJ2-7|NA
TGTGCCTCCACCGAAGGGAGGGACGAGCAGTACTTC
CASTEGRDEQYF
>TRBV10-3|TRBD1|TRBJ2-6|NA
TGTGCCATCAGTACAGGGGCTTTCACTGGGGCCAACGTCCTGACTTTC
CAISTGAFTGANVLTF
>TRBV27|NA|TRBJ1-5|NA
TGTGCCAGCACCCAGAAAGGAGATAGCAATCAGCCCCAGCATTTT
CASTQKGDSNQPQHF
>TRBV27|TRBD2|TRBJ2-1|NA
TGTGCCAGCAGTCCTAGCGGGAGTAATGAGCAGTTCTTC
CASSPSGSNEQFF
>TRBV28|NA|TRBJ1-3|NA
TGTGCCAGCAGGACCAAACAAGAACACTCTGGAAACACCATATATTTT
CASRTKQEHSGNTIYF
>TRBV12-5|NA|TRBJ1-3|NA
TGTGCTAGTGGTTTGGTCGTGGGGCCAGGGGCTTCCTCTGGAAACACCATATATTTT
CASGLVVGPGASSGNTIYF
>TRBV10-3|NA|TRBJ1-5|NA
TGTGCCATCAGTGAGTCTTCAGGAAGCAATCAGCCCCAGCATTTT
CAISESSGSNQPQHF
>TRBV6-6|NA|TRBJ2-7|NA
TGTGCCAGCAGTAACTCCTACGAGCAGTACTTC
CASSNSYEQYF
>TRBV7-7|TRBD2|TRBJ2-1|NA
TGTGCTAGCAGCTTAGCGGGAGGGCCATCAGCGCAGTTCTTC
CASSLAGGPSAQFF
>TRBV11-2|NA|TRBJ1-3|NA
TGTGCCAGCAGCTTTAATGGTGTGGATCCTGGAAACACCATATATTTT
CASSFNGVDPGNTIYF
>TRBV13|NA|TRBJ1-2|NA
TGTGCCAGCAGAACCCCAGGAACAAACTATGGCTACACCTTC
CASRTPGTNYGYTF
>TRBV30|TRBD1|TRBJ1-6|NA
TGTGCCTGGAGTGTTTTGACAGGGGATTCACCCCTCCACTTT
CAWSVLTGDSPLHF
>TRBV6-1|TRBD2|TRBJ2-1|medium-sized
TGTGCCAGCAGTGAAGAAGCGGGGGGGCGCGATGAGCAGTTCTTC
CASSEEAGGRDEQFF
>TRBV5-6|NA|TRBJ1-4|NA
TGTGCCAGCAGCTTGGGGGTTTCCACTAATGAAAAACTGTTTTTT
CASSLGVSTNEKLFF
>TRBV6-1|TRBD1|TRBJ2-3|NA
TGTGCCAGCAGTGGCCGGGACAGAAGCACAGATACGCAGTATTTT
CASSGRDRSTDTQYF